The 9 T cell receptor beta chains listed next were all sequenced from one sample in a study of shared clonotypes between healthy human individuals. TCRdb's copy holds only in-frame clones and misses some; the assay was immunoSEQ multiplex PCR. Altogether 650,000 to 800,000 clones are present, around 77% being singletons, with the ten largest covering around 1.7%. The sequencing input was memory CD4+ T cells sorted from blood. Stated subset: CD45RA-negative fraction. The receptors stem from a woman in her thirties in good health.

The chain carries TRBV5-4 and TRBJ1-5; perhaps TRBD1 as D (6 bases). CDR3 size: 16 residues. Germline lookup yields CDR1 SGHNT and CDR2 YYREEE (reference sequence). V lost 0 bases to trimming and J lost 3 bases, with 13 bases between them. CDR3 protein: CASSLGGRTDNQPQHF. CDR3 sequence (DNA): TGTGCCAGCAGCTTGGGGGGGCGGACAGACAATCAGCCCCAGCATTTT.

This clone was recorded a few times. The chain couples TRBV28 to TRBJ2-7; TRBD2 is a possible D gene (6 bases). V gave up 7 bases and J gave up 7 bases, with 14 bases separating them. The germline V gene encodes CDR1 MDHEN and CDR2 SYDVKM. The CDR3 sequence is 12 residues long. In DNA, the CDR3 is TGTGCCAGCAACACCGGGACTTTGGAGCAGTACTTC. Amino acids: CASNTGTLEQYF.

J is TRBJ2-7 and V is TRBV27, with 7 bases that match TRBD1. V trimming: 0 bases; J trimming: 2 bases; junction bases outside the gene matches: 4. Germline V CDR1 and CDR2: MNHEY, SMNVEV (reference sequence). The CDR3 spans 15 residues. CDR3 coding DNA: TGTGCCAGCAGTTTATCGCCGGACAGGACCTACGAGCAGTACTTC. It specifies CASSLSPDRTYEQYF.

In its sample, this clone was seen a few times. V gene TRBV2 combines with J gene TRBJ1-3; TRBD1 is a possible D gene (5 bases). V was trimmed by 8 bases and J by 0 bases, leaving 14 bases between them. The CDR3 has 15 amino acids. Germline loops: CDR1 SNHLY, CDR2 FYNNEI. CDR3 nucleotide sequence: TGTGCCAGCCAAGACAGACCTTTCTCTGGAAACACCATATATTTT. It translates to CASQDRPFSGNTIYF.

J is TRBJ2-7 and V is TRBV6-1; D is tentatively TRBD1 or TRBD2 (6 bases each). Trimming took 5 bases from V and 4 from J, leaving 18 bases between them. This CDR3 is built from 15 residues. The V gene's germline CDR1 is MNHNS and CDR2 SASEGT. The CDR3 DNA reads TGTGCCAGCAGTCTTGTTAGGGGGGAGCAGTACGAGCAGTACTTC. Amino acids: CASSLVRGEQYEQYF.

The rearrangement joins TRBV20-1 to TRBJ2-7; D tentatively fits TRBD1 or TRBD2 (5 bases each). Germline V gene data show CDR1 as DFQATT and CDR2 as SNEGSKA (reference sequence). CDR3 length equals 11 residues. Trimming pared 6 bases from V and 6 bases from J, leaving 12 bases between. CDR3 region: CSAASGTEQYF. The CDR3 coding sequence is TGCAGTGCCGCATCAGGGACCGAGCAGTACTTC.

V and J are TRBV18 and TRBJ2-7, with 10 bases identical to TRBD2. From germline, CDR1 is KGHSH and CDR2 LQKENI. The CDR3 runs to 19 residues. V lost 0 bases, J lost 4 bases, and 15 bases stayed unmatched. The chain's CDR3 is CASSPPPLAGPGGTYEQYF. In DNA form, the CDR3 reads TGTGCCAGCTCACCACCGCCACTAGCGGGGCCCGGAGGTACGTACGAGCAGTACTTC.

The chain is built from TRBV5-5 and TRBJ1-2; tentatively, D is TRBD1 (5 bases). The CDR3 consists of 12 residues. V lost 0 bases to trimming and J lost 9 bases, with 9 bases between them. The germline V gene has CDR1 SGHKS and CDR2 YYEKEE (reference sequence). The CDR3 coding sequence is TGTGCCAGCAGCTTGGTAGGGGCTCGCTACACCTTC. Translated, it gives CASSLVGARYTF.

J is TRBJ2-3 and V is TRBV7-2, with D unclear. This CDR3 comprises 12 residues. Germline loops: CDR1 SGHTA, CDR2 FQGNSA. The ends were cut back, 2 bases at V and 4 bases at J, with 4 bases in the middle. CDR3 DNA sequence: TGTGCCAGCAGCTTAAGTGCAGATACGCAGTATTTT. Translation: CASSLSADTQYF. Complete variable domain (other parts from reference TRBV7-2 and TRBJ2-3): GAGVSQSPSNKVTEKGKDVELRCDPISGHTALYWYRQSLGQGLEFLIYFQGNSAPDKSGLPSDRFSAERTGGSVSTLTIQRTQQEDSAVYLCASSLSADTQYFGPGTRLTVL.